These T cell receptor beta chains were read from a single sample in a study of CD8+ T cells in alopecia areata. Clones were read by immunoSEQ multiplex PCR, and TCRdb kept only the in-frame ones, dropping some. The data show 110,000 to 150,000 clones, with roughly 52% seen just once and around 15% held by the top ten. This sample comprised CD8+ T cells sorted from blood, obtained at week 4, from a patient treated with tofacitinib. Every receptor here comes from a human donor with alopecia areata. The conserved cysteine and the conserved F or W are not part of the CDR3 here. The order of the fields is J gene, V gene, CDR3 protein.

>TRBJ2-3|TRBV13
ASSLRADTQY
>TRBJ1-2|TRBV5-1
ASSFGQGFGYT
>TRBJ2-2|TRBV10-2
ASRDTGTGELF
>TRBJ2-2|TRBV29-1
SANAGTTGELF
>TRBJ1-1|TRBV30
AWGRTGGFTEAF
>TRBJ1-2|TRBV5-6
ASSVGDGFTNYGYT
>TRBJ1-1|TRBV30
AWSNGINTEAF
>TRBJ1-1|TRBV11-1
ASSLDSDSNTEAF
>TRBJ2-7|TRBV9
ASSVGTSTAYEQY
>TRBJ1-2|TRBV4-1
ASSLDPAAFYGYT
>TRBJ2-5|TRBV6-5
ASSSDRGQETQY
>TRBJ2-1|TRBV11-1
ASSPRDSIYNEQF
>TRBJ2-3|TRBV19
ASSMVEGPDTQY
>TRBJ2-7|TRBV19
ASSIRTGGDEQY
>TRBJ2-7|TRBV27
ASSLSQNYEQY
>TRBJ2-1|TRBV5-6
ASSFRSNEQF
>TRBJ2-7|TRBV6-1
ASSLDDSGAYEQY
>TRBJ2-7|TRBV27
ASSSLAVPYEQY
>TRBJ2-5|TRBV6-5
ASSYLGWETQY
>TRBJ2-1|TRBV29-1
SVEVGLRNEQF
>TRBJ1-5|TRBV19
ASSIRDSNQPQH
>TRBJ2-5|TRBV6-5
ASSEAATQY
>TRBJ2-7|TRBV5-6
ASSLDRHYEQY
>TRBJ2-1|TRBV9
ASSATRGANEQF
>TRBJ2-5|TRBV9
ASSPRTRAFPQETQY
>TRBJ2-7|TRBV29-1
SVEWEEQPYEQY
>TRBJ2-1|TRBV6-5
ASSYLGTGNEQF
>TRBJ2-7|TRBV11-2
ASSPQGQARRYEQY
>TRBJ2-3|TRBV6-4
ASSDSSGGATDTQY
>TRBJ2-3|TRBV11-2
ASSPRVAGGPEDTQY
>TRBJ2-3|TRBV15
ATGLTPLRTDTQY
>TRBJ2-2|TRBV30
AWNYLSPRTGELF
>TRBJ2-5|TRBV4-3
ASSHRAGGKETQY
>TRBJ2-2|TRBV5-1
ASSPRGVDPANTGELF
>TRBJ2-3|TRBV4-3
ASSQVFAGESDTQY
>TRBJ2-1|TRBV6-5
ASSFGTLKGEQF
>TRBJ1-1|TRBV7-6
ASSLTKIAEAF
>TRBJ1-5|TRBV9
ASSRTGQPNQPQH
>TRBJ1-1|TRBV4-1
ASSPRGAEAF
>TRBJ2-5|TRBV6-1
ASSESFSGTEKETQY
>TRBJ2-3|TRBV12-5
ASGPRDTVKDTQY
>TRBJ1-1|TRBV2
ASSTTTLGEDTEAF
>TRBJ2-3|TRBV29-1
SVEGGRTDTQY
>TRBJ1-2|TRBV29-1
SVEGGRDGDYGYT
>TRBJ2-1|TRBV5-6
ASSLPGAGYNEQF
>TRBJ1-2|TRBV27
ASSFGRLNGYT
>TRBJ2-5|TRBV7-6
ASGEGTQY
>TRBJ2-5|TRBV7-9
ASSNPGQGPETQY